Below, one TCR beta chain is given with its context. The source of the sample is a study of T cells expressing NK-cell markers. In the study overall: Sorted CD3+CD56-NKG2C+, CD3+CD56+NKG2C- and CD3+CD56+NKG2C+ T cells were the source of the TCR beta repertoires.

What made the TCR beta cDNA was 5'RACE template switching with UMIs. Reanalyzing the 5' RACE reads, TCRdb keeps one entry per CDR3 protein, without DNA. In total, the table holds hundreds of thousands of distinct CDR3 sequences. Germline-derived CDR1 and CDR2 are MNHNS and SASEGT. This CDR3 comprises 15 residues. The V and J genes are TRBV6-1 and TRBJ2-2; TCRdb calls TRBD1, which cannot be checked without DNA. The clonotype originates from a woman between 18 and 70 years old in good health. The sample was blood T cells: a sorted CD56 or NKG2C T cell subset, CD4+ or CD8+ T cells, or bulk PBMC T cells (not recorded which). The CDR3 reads CASSEAHGGTGELFF.